Given below is one T cell receptor (beta chain) in context. Per the authors' pipeline: Using reference gene primer amplification, nucleated cell counts were estimated. Only in-frame clones appear in the TCRdb table, and some are missing; sequencing was by immunoSEQ multiplex PCR. The V and J calls and the clone size are those of that table, but D and trimming were determined from the DNA. The repertoire holds under 200,000 clones, with around 80% as singletons. The entry originates in a study of blood T cell repertoires in COVID-19. Study summary: The United States, Italy and Spain supplied acute and convalescent COVID-19 samples. In each case, the material was cDNA or gDNA derived from T cells, B-cell-depleted T cells, or PBMCs.

The sample comprised peripheral blood. This clonotype was sampled from a woman aged 65 to 85 who had recovered from COVID-19.

The CDR3 region is CASSQDRDQPQHF. The CDR3 DNA sequence: TGTGCCAGCAGCCAAGACAGGGATCAGCCCCAGCATTTT. The gene calls are TRBV6-5 and TRBJ1-5, with TRBD1 matching 7 bases. The J segment lost 5 bases and the V segment lost 6 bases, leaving 4 bases of the junction unmatched. Germline loops: CDR1 MNHEY, CDR2 SVGAGI. CDR3 length: 13 amino acids.